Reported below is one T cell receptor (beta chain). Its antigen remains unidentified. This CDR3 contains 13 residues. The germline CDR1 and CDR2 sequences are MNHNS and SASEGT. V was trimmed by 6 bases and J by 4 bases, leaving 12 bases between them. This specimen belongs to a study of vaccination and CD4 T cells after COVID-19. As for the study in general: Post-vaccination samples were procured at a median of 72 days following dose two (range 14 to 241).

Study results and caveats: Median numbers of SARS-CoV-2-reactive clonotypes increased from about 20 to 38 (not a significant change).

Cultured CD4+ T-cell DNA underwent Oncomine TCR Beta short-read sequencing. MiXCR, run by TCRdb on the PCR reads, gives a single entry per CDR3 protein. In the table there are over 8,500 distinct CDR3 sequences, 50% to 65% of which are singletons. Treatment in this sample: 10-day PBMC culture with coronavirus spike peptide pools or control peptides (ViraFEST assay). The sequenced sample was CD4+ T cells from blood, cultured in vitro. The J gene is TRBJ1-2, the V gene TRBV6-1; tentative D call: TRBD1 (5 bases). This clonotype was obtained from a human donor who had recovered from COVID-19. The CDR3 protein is CASRHGGAYGYTF. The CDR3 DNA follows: TGTGCCAGCAGGCACGGGGGAGCCTATGGCTACACCTTC.